The clone carrying this T cell receptor (beta chain) has just a few counts. Its target is unknown. This specimen belongs to a study of T-cell memory formation after mild COVID-19. Whole-study context: The study found TCR clusters largely donor specific.

The study's findings and limits: Clones that contracted clustered mainly in CM and EM if CD4+ and in EMRA if CD8+. Whether day 37 second-wave clones are SARS-CoV-2-specific was not confirmed.

MiXCR, applied by TCRdb to the 5' RACE reads, yields one record per CDR3 protein. The sample has a few hundred thousand distinct CDR3 sequences; 15% to 20% are singletons. The V segment lost 4 bases and the J segment 5 bases; nucleotides outside the gene matches: 6. CDR1 SGHRS and CDR2 YFSETQ come from the germline V gene. The CDR3 has 14 amino acids. The V call is TRBV5-1, the J call TRBJ1-2, with 9 bases aligning to TRBD1. Sample: PBMCs or a T cell subset sorted from them (not recorded which). This receptor was taken from a man between 18 and 35 years old who had mild COVID-19 (a few samples of this study predate the infection). Cell type and time point are not known. The CDR3 coding sequence is TGCGCCAGCAGCCTACAGGGGGCGAGTTATGGCTACACCTTC. Encoded protein: CASSLQGASYGYTF.